These 16 T cell receptor beta chains share one sample of origin, sequenced in a study of blood T cell repertoires in COVID-19. This table comes from immunoSEQ multiplex PCR, and its TCRdb copy is limited to in-frame clones, with some not included. The sample records approximately 480,000 clones, around 90% being singletons. The sequenced sample consisted of PBMCs or T cells enriched from blood (not recorded which). The origin of the receptors is a woman younger than 30 who had recovered from COVID-19.

V is TRBV19 and J is TRBJ2-7; 10 bases match TRBD1. With 5 bases clipped from V and 3 bases from J, the junction kept 4 bases outside the gene matches. CDR3 size: 14 residues. CDR1 LNHDA and CDR2 SQIVND come from the germline V gene (reference sequence). The CDR3 bases are TGTGCCAGTAGTCCCGGGACAGGGGACTACGAGCAGTACTTC. Translation: CASSPGTGDYEQYF.

This clone was seen more than once but under ten times. The V and J genes are TRBV12-3 or TRBV12-4 and TRBJ1-4; 7 bases fit TRBD1. CDR3 length: 13 amino acids. V gave up 5 bases and J gave up 8 bases; unmatched junction bases: 5. CDR3 sequence (DNA): TGTGCCAGCAGTCTGGGACAGAGAGAAAAACTGTTTTTT. Protein sequence: CASSLGQREKLFF.

The gene calls are TRBV5-5 and TRBJ1-6; weak D call: TRBD1 (5 bases). V was trimmed by 1 base and J by 8 bases, leaving 10 bases between them. CDR1 and CDR2 (germline): SGHKS, YYEKEE (reference sequence). The CDR3 spans 14 residues. The CDR3 nucleotides are TGTGCCAGCAGCTTGCCCGGGGGGGATTCACCCCTCCACTTT. Its translation is CASSLPGGDSPLHF.

V is TRBV6-5 and J is TRBJ1-6; no definite D call. Trimming stripped 6 bases from V and 0 bases from J, with 9 bases between. This CDR3 comprises 15 residues. Germline-derived CDR1 and CDR2 are MNHEY and SVGAGI. The DNA of the CDR3 is TGTGCCAGCAGGCCCACCAGCTCCTATAATTCACCCCTCCACTTT. Translation: CASRPTSSYNSPLHF.

The rearrangement uses TRBV29-1 and TRBJ2-1; 9 nucleotides match TRBD2. J gave up 4 bases and V 0 bases, and 1 base lay outside the gene matches. CDR3 length: 14 amino acids. CDR1 is SQVTM and CDR2 is ANQGSEA in the germline V gene. CDR3 loop: CSVEDLAGYNEQFF. The CDR3 DNA reads TGCAGCGTTGAAGACCTAGCGGGGTACAATGAGCAGTTCTTC.

V gene TRBV18 combines with J gene TRBJ2-1; TRBD2 aligns across 7 bases. Losses at the gene ends were 6 bases for V and 3 bases for J; bases not matched to a gene: 8. Germline V gene lookup returns CDR1 KGHSH and CDR2 LQKENI. The CDR3 is made up of 15 amino acids. The CDR3 here is CASSPYSGDYNEQFF. As DNA, the CDR3 is TGTGCCAGCTCCCCCTACAGCGGGGACTACAATGAGCAGTTCTTC.

On this clone itself: One end of the junction fails to match germline, which may point to a read error. The V and J genes are TRBV11-2 and TRBJ2-7, with 12 bases fitting TRBD2. The germline gives CDR1 SGHAT, CDR2 FQNNGV. The CDR3 totals 13 residues. The CDR3 DNA reads TGTGCCAGCAGCCGCCTGACTAGCGGGGGATTGGGATTC. This encodes CASSRLTSGGLGF.

J is TRBJ1-2 and V is TRBV10-3; perhaps TRBD1 as D (6 bases). V was clipped by 7 bases and J by 4 bases, with 13 bases between them. The CDR3 consists of 13 residues. Germline V gene lookup returns CDR1 ENHRY and CDR2 SYGVKD. The CDR3 sequence: CAINGGGRYGYTF. The CDR3 DNA reads TGTGCCATCAATGGCGGGGGCCGCTATGGCTACACCTTC.

V gene TRBV4-1 combines with J gene TRBJ1-2; D perhaps matches TRBD1 (6 bases). This CDR3 has 13 residues. CDR1 and CDR2 (germline): MGHRA, YSYEKL. Trimming left V 2 bases short and J 8 bases short, with 12 bases between. CDR3 in DNA: TGCGCCAGCAGCCAACAACAGGGTAACGGCTACACCTTC. Its translation is CASSQQQGNGYTF.

The genes are TRBV7-9 and TRBJ1-2; tentatively, D is TRBD1 (5 bases). Germline assignment: CDR1 SEHNR and CDR2 FQNEAQ (reference sequence). Trimming took off 2 bases at V and 4 bases at J, with 11 bases between the two ends. This CDR3 spans 14 amino acids. The CDR3 DNA sequence: TGTGCCAGCAGCTTAAAAGGGGCGCCCTATGGCTACACCTTC. Translated: CASSLKGAPYGYTF. Based on the CDR3 plus reference TRBV7-9 and TRBJ1-2, the full variable domain is DTGVSQNPRHKITKRGQNVTFRCDPISEHNRLYWYRQTLGQGPEFLTYFQNEAQLEKSRLLSDRFSAERPKGSFSTLEIQRTEQGDSAMYLCASSLKGAPYGYTFGSGTRLTVV.

The table lists this clone with a count of one. CDR3 protein: CASSQEGTGNYGYTF. The DNA for the CDR3 is TGTGCCAGCAGCCAAGAGGGGACAGGTAACTATGGCTACACCTTC. This rearrangement joins TRBV3-1 (or the pseudogene TRBV3-2) to TRBJ1-2; TRBD1 agrees at 8 bases. This CDR3 has 15 amino acids. J was trimmed by 1 base and V by 0 bases; bases with no gene match: 1. Germline lookup yields CDR1 LGHDT and CDR2 YNNKEL (reference sequence).

The V call is TRBV3-1 (or the pseudogene TRBV3-2), the J call TRBJ2-3; no reliable D call. Germline assignment: CDR1 LGHDT and CDR2 YNNKEL (reference sequence). Between the trimmed V and J ends, which lost 0 bases and 0 bases, there was a span of 7 bases. This CDR3 spans 15 amino acids. The CDR3 nucleotides are TGTGCCAGCAGCCAAGATCCAACTAGCACAGATACGCAGTATTTT. Translation gives CASSQDPTSTDTQYF.

The chain's CDR3 is CAWSVGRAPGETQYF. In nucleotides, the CDR3 is TGTGCCTGGAGTGTAGGGCGGGCGCCGGGGGAGACCCAGTACTTC. V and J are TRBV30 and TRBJ2-5; D is perhaps TRBD2 (5 bases). Between the trimmed V and J ends, which lost 0 bases and 5 bases, there was a span of 16 bases. CDR1 and CDR2 from the germline V gene are GTSNPN and SVGIG (reference sequence). This CDR3 has 15 amino acids.

This clone came up a few times. This chain uses TRBV3-1 (or the pseudogene TRBV3-2) with TRBJ2-7; the D gene is possibly TRBD1 (5 bases). The germline CDR1 and CDR2 sequences are LGHDT and YNNKEL (reference sequence). CDR3 length: 13 residues. The V end lost 4 bases, the J end lost 6 bases, and 13 bases lay between the germline ends. The CDR3 nucleotides read TGTGCCAGCAGCCCGTACAGGTCCGGCGAGCAGTACTTC. Translation: CASSPYRSGEQYF.

This chain joins TRBV27 and TRBJ1-4, with a possible D match to TRBD1 (5 bases). This CDR3 is 14 amino acids long. Germline loops: CDR1 MNHEY, CDR2 SMNVEV (reference sequence). Deletions cut 6 bases from V and 5 bases from J, with 13 bases between. The CDR3 is CASRVGGVNEKLFF. The CDR3 bases are TGTGCCAGCAGGGTTGGGGGGGTAAATGAAAAACTGTTTTTT.

The table lists this clone with a count of one. The V call is TRBV24-1, the J call TRBJ1-3, with a tentative D call TRBD1 (5 bases). CDR1 is KGHDR and CDR2 is SFDVKD in the germline V gene. The V end lost 3 bases, the J end lost 0 bases, and 11 bases lay between the germline ends. The CDR3 has 16 residues. CDR3 amino acids: CATSDAQASSGNTIYF. The CDR3 coding sequence is TGTGCCACCAGTGATGCACAGGCTTCCTCTGGAAACACCATATATTTT.